The 5 T cell receptor beta chains below all came from one sample that was sequenced in a study of cytotoxic CD8 clonotypes in ibrutinib-treated CLL. Produced via immunoSEQ multiplex PCR; TCRdb's table is partial and in-frame only. The data contain over 75,000 clones, around 73% of them singletons. This material consisted of PBMCs, taken after 12 months of ibrutinib treatment. Source of these receptors: a human donor with chronic lymphocytic leukemia.

This chain uses TRBV19 with TRBJ2-1; TRBD1 matches 11 bases. V gave up 8 bases and J gave up 4 bases; unmatched junction bases: 7. The CDR3 extends over 15 amino acids. From germline, CDR1 is LNHDA and CDR2 SQIVND (reference sequence). CDR3: CASCRTGGFYNEQFF. CDR3 coding DNA: TGTGCCAGTTGTAGGACAGGGGGCTTTTACAATGAGCAGTTCTTC.

The chain recombines TRBV7-8 with TRBJ1-1; 9 bases map to TRBD1. With 3 bases clipped from V and 5 bases from J, the junction kept 4 bases outside the gene matches. The CDR3 is 14 amino acids. Germline CDR1 and CDR2: SGHVS and FQNEAQ. In DNA, the CDR3 is TGTGCCAGCAGCTTTGAACAGGGGGCGACTGAAGCTTTCTTT. Translated, it gives CASSFEQGATEAFF.

The chain couples TRBV19 to TRBJ2-3; D is undetermined. Germline values: CDR1 LNHDA, CDR2 SQIVND (reference sequence). Between the trimmed V and J ends, which lost 2 bases and 4 bases, there was a span of 7 bases. The CDR3 length is 13 residues. The CDR3: CASSISSADTQYF. The CDR3 nucleotides read TGTGCCAGTAGTATATCAAGCGCAGATACGCAGTATTTT.

The rearrangement joins TRBV19 to TRBJ2-7; 9 positions match TRBD1. Unmatched junction bases numbered 7, after V lost 5 bases and J lost 5 bases. From germline, CDR1 is LNHDA and CDR2 SQIVND (reference sequence). CDR3 length equals 14 residues. CDR3 amino acids: CASSEDRGSHEQYF. As DNA, the CDR3 is TGTGCCAGTAGTGAGGACAGGGGTAGCCACGAGCAGTACTTC.

The chain's CDR3 is CAWSRSEDRGQGQPQHF. As DNA, the CDR3 is TGTGCCTGGAGCCGATCGGAGGACAGGGGGCAGGGTCAGCCCCAGCATTTT. V gene TRBV30 combines with J gene TRBJ1-5; TRBD1 matches at 11 bases. V shed 3 bases and J 6 bases; nucleotides not matched to a gene: 13. Germline CDR1 and CDR2: GTSNPN and SVGIG (reference sequence). The CDR3 covers 17 residues.